What follows are 16 T cell receptor beta chains derived from one specimen sequenced in a study of CD8 T cells in ankylosing spondylitis. TCRdb reprocessed the 5' RACE reads via MiXCR and lists one record per CDR3 protein. The table has about 540,000 distinct CDR3 sequences, 9.5% to 15% seen once; the top ten hold approximately 7%. Study findings and constraints: Made up of under ten highly homologous variants, a TCR beta motif appeared characteristic of ankylosing spondylitis blood.

These receptors' antigens are unknown. The specimen was blood, either unsorted or a sorted T cell fraction (not recorded which). The receptors were sampled from a male donor with ankylosing spondylitis.

This clonotype was recorded a few times. The J gene is TRBJ2-1, the V gene TRBV7-2; the match to TRBD2 covers 7 bases. Germline V gives CDR1 SGHTA, CDR2 FQGNSA. The trim removed 1 base at V and 12 bases at J, leaving 12 bases unmatched. The CDR3 is 15 amino acids. The CDR3 DNA is TGTGCCAGCAGCTTAGAAGGATTGGCGGGAGAAGGGCAGTTCTTC. Translating gives CASSLEGLAGEGQFF.

The chain employs TRBV7-2 and TRBJ1-2; D is possibly TRBD1 (5 bases). The germline V gene has CDR1 SGHTA and CDR2 FQGNSA. V gave up 2 bases and J gave up 0 bases, with 7 bases separating them. The CDR3 runs 14 residues. CDR3 nucleotide sequence: TGTGCCAGCAGCTTATTGGGGCCTAACTATGGCTACACCTTC. As protein: CASSLLGPNYGYTF.

This clonotype was recorded a few times. This chain joins TRBV7-2 and TRBJ2-7; TRBD2 aligns across 10 bases. The CDR3 runs to 16 residues. Germline V CDR1 and CDR2: SGHTA, FQGNSA. The J segment lost 4 bases and the V segment lost 5 bases, leaving 11 bases of the junction unmatched. The CDR3 reads CASSLSIPSGGYEQYF. DNA of the CDR3: TGTGCCAGCAGCCTTAGCATCCCTAGCGGGGGATACGAGCAGTACTTC. Complete variable domain (other parts from reference TRBV7-2 and TRBJ2-7): GAGVSQSPSNKVTEKGKDVELRCDPISGHTALYWYRQSLGQGLEFLIYFQGNSAPDKSGLPSDRFSAERTGGSVSTLTIQRTQQEDSAVYLCASSLSIPSGGYEQYFGPGTRLTVT.

This clonotype was counted only a few times. This chain joins TRBV13 and TRBJ1-2; TRBD1 agrees at 10 bases. Losses at the gene ends were 0 bases for V and 6 bases for J; bases not matched to a gene: 10. Germline assignment: CDR1 PRHDT and CDR2 FYEKMQ (reference sequence). CDR3 size: 17 residues. The CDR3 region is CASSLGASLGTGDGYTF. In DNA, the CDR3 is TGTGCCAGCAGCTTAGGCGCGAGTCTCGGGACAGGGGATGGCTACACCTTC.

The chain links TRBV5-1 to TRBJ1-5; D perhaps matches TRBD1 (5 bases). Germline CDR1 is SGHRS and CDR2 is YFSETQ. The length of the CDR3 is 13 residues. The V and J ends lost 4 bases and 8 bases respectively, with 13 bases between them. The CDR3 loop is CASSLGDPEPQHF. DNA of the CDR3: TGCGCCAGCAGCCTCGGGGACCCCGAGCCCCAGCATTTT.

This rearrangement joins TRBV2 to TRBJ1-2, with 7 bases lining up with TRBD1. In germline, CDR1 is SNHLY, CDR2 FYNNEI. The CDR3 sequence is 14 residues long. J was trimmed by 4 bases and V by 6 bases; bases with no gene match: 8. CDR3 in DNA: TGTGCCAGCAGCCCCGACAGGGCGGGCTATGGCTACACCTTC. Its translation: CASSPDRAGYGYTF.

This clonotype showed up just a few times. J is TRBJ2-7 and V is TRBV5-1; 13 bases agree with TRBD2. Germline V gene data show CDR1 as SGHRS and CDR2 as YFSETQ. The V and J ends lost 6 bases and 7 bases, in that order; junction bases with no gene match: 10. This CDR3 has 15 amino acids. The CDR3 spells CASTSGTSGIGEQYF. The CDR3 DNA sequence: TGCGCCAGCACCTCCGGGACTAGCGGGATCGGAGAGCAGTACTTC.

This clonotype was seen at least ten times. CDR3 sequence: CASSVDRNYGYTF. In nucleotides, the CDR3 is TGTGCCAGCAGCGTCGACAGGAACTATGGCTACACCTTC. This chain connects TRBV9 to TRBJ1-2; TRBD1 is a possible D gene (6 bases). The CDR3 sequence is 13 residues long. Germline-derived CDR1 and CDR2 are SGDLS and YYNGEE. The ends were cut back, 2 bases at V and 2 bases at J, with 7 bases in the middle.

At least ten counts were recorded for this clonotype. J is TRBJ2-7 and V is TRBV12-3 or TRBV12-4, with D hard to call. This CDR3 comprises 16 residues. The ends were cut back, 8 bases at V and 1 base at J, with 21 bases in the middle. The CDR3 DNA reads as TGTGCCAGCGACCTAGAGGCAGGTCGTGAGTCCTACGAGCAGTACGTC. Amino acid sequence: CASDLEAGRESYEQYV.

V usage is TRBV29-1 and J usage is TRBJ1-1; tentatively, D is TRBD1 (5 bases). V was pared by 3 bases and J by 5 bases, with 16 bases between. This CDR3 region has 14 residues. Germline CDR1 and CDR2: SQVTM and ANQGSEA. In nucleotides, the CDR3 is TGCAGCGTTGAGGGGCAAGGCGGTACAACTGAAGCTTTCTTT. This codes for CSVEGQGGTTEAFF.

The chain has TRBV5-1 and TRBJ2-5; D is possibly TRBD1 (5 bases). The CDR3 has 14 amino acids. CDR1 and CDR2 from the germline V gene are SGHRS and YFSETQ. Trimming left V 4 bases short and J 5 bases short, with 15 bases between. CDR3 coding DNA: TGCGCCAGCAGCACCGGACACGTTCTGGAGACCCAGTACTTC. Protein product: CASSTGHVLETQYF.

The J gene is TRBJ2-7, the V gene TRBV20-1, with D unclear. The length of the CDR3 is 11 residues. Germline CDR1 DFQATT, CDR2 SNEGSKA (reference sequence). V was trimmed by 7 bases and J by 3 bases, leaving 10 bases between them. The CDR3 region is CSGSRNYEQYF. CDR3 DNA sequence: TGCAGTGGATCGAGGAACTACGAGCAGTACTTC.

In this sample, this clonotype turned up many times. The chain links TRBV12-3 or TRBV12-4 to TRBJ2-2; D is uncertain. The CDR3 spans 13 residues. V shed 5 bases and J shed 6 bases, with 10 bases lying between them. CDR3 bases: TGTGCCAGCAGTCCTGTAGTAGCCGGGGAGCTGTTTTTT. It yields the protein CASSPVVAGELFF.

This chain connects TRBV7-9 to TRBJ1-2; perhaps TRBD1 as D (6 bases). The germline gives CDR1 SEHNR, CDR2 FQNEAQ (reference sequence). The length of the CDR3 is 17 residues. The V and J ends lost 1 base and 6 bases respectively, with 21 bases between them. Written as DNA, the CDR3 is TGTGCCAGCAGCTTAGGCTTGGGGGCAGGGTCTCCCCATGGCTACACCTTC. This sequence encodes CASSLGLGAGSPHGYTF.

This clonotype has only a few counts. This sequence joins TRBV7-6 and TRBJ2-1, with TRBD2 identical over 15 bases. Germline V gene lookup returns CDR1 SGHVS and CDR2 FNYEAQ. V lost 1 base and J lost 5; bases outside the gene matches: 6. This CDR3 comprises 18 residues. The CDR3 DNA reads as TGTGCCAGCAGCTTAGGGACTAGCGGGAGGGCCGAGAACAATGAGCAGTTCTTC. Amino acid sequence: CASSLGTSGRAENNEQFF.

The V and J genes are TRBV12-3 or TRBV12-4 and TRBJ2-7; no clear D gene. The CDR3 consists of 14 residues. Deletions cut 7 bases from V and 2 bases from J, with 15 bases between. The CDR3 loop reads CASTPHTETYEQYF. CDR3 nucleotides: TGTGCCAGCACCCCCCATACAGAGACCTACGAGCAGTACTTC.